The T cell receptor beta chain under discussion was sequenced for a study of blood T cells in healthy people across ages. Findings and caveats of the study: Diversity was higher, and naive CD4+ cells more numerous, in long-lived donors than in aged donors.

It was with a sample-barcoded 5' primer and a J-beta primer mix that a second PCR of roughly 7 to 11 cycles was run. TCRdb reanalysed the 5' RACE reads using MiXCR and keeps one entry per CDR3 protein. Of around 1,000,000 distinct CDR3 sequences listed, 20% to 25% are singletons. This clonotype has at least ten counts. The antigen is unknown. Germline CDR1 MNHEY, CDR2 SVGEGT. Trimming cost V 8 bases and J 4 bases, with 9 bases left between them. The CDR3 is made up of 11 amino acids. The sample also formed part of further work on T cells of mothers and their children. From that second work: Once extracted, all RNA went into cDNA synthesis at roughly 1.4 ug per 15 ul. Related and unrelated pairs show TCR recombination output that thymic selection shapes similarly. Not a single persistent microchimeric T cell clone was detected.

Sample: blood. This TCR derives from a girl aged 2-10 years in good health. The V call is TRBV6-2 or TRBV6-3, the J call TRBJ2-7; no firm D call. The CDR3 nucleotides read TGTGCCAGCCGTTTGTCGTACGAGCAGTACTTC. This translates into CASRLSYEQYF.